Following are 25 T cell receptor beta chains from one sample sequenced in a study of T cells in Graves' hyperthyroidism and ophthalmopathy. TCR beta CDR3 regions were amplified from RNA. HTBI primers were used for first-round RT-PCR of the TCR CDR3. TCRdb recomputed calls from the multiplex PCR reads with MiXCR, one row per CDR3 protein. The sample records 500,000 to 750,000 distinct CDR3 sequences, around 46% being singletons. The sequencing sample was made of peripheral blood or thyroid tissue (not recorded which). These receptors were obtained from a woman aged 18-29 years with Graves' hyperthyroidism.

This clonotype was seen repeatedly, ten times or more. V gene TRBV5-1 combines with J gene TRBJ1-5; D gene ambiguous. V was cut by 0 bases and J by 0 bases, with 7 bases left in between. Germline CDR1 and CDR2: SGHRS and YFSETQ. This CDR3 has 15 residues. The CDR3 here is CASSLDGFSNQPQHF. The CDR3 DNA is TGCGCCAGCAGCTTGGACGGATTTAGCAATCAGCCCCAGCATTTT.

This clonotype has a count of ten or more. The chain is built from TRBV9 and TRBJ1-3, with D possibly matching TRBD1 (6 bases). The CDR3 loop spans 15 amino acids. Trimming stripped 2 bases from V and 4 bases from J, with 13 bases between. Germline V gene lookup returns CDR1 SGDLS and CDR2 YYNGEE. CDR3 DNA sequence: TGTGCCAGCAGCGTCGCGGGGGGACAAGGAAACACCATATATTTT. It translates to CASSVAGGQGNTIYF. The full variable domain, its missing parts supplied by reference TRBV9 and TRBJ1-3, is DSGVTQTPKHLITATGQRVTLRCSPRSGDLSVYWYQQSLDQGLQFLIQYYNGEERAKGNILERFSAQQFPDLHSELNLSSLELGDSALYFCASSVAGGQGNTIYFGEGSWLTVV.

In its sample, this clonotype was seen many times. This sequence joins TRBV28 and TRBJ1-4, with 10 bases matching TRBD1. This CDR3 contains 15 residues. Trimming cost V 4 bases and J 7 bases; bases outside gene matches: 6. From germline, CDR1 is MDHEN and CDR2 SYDVKM. For the CDR3, the DNA is TGTGCCAGCAGTTCCGGACAGGGGGTTGTTGAAAAACTGTTTTTT. This gives the protein CASSSGQGVVEKLFF.

Concerning this clonotype: A much more abundant neighbour one base away suggests this may be a read error. V and J are TRBV7-2 and TRBJ2-5; weak D call: TRBD2 (7 bases). The length of the CDR3 is 14 residues. From germline, CDR1 is SGHTA and CDR2 FQGNSA. This chain's CDR3 is CARSHEGGLETQYF. The CDR3 region has the DNA TGCGCCCGCAGCCATGAGGGGGGGCTGGAGACCCAGTACTTC. Full variable domain (remainder filled in from reference TRBV7-2 and TRBJ2-5): GAGVSQSPSNKVTEKGKDVELRCDPISGHTALYWYRQSLGQGLEFLIYFQGNSAPDKSGLPSDRFSAERTGGSVSTLTIQRTQQEDSAVYLCARSHEGGLETQYFGPGTRLLVL.

This clonotype was detected ten times or more. The chain links TRBV4-2 to TRBJ2-5; 9 bases match TRBD1. The CDR3 is 19 residues long. Germline-derived CDR1 and CDR2 are LGHNA and YNFKEQ. Trimming at V came to 2 bases and at J to 5 bases, leaving 18 bases not matched to a gene. CDR3 sequence reads: CASSQWSGQGMGHKETQYF. In nucleotides, the CDR3 is TGTGCCAGCAGCCAATGGTCGGGACAGGGTATGGGACATAAGGAGACCCAGTACTTC.

Remarks on this clonotype: This clone may be a read error of a much larger clone one base away. No DNA is shown, since the ends of the CDR3 on it are uncertain; the CDR3 is the one TCRdb lists. This chain uses TRBV2 with TRBJ2-7; the listed D gene, TRBD1, was not tested against the DNA. Germline lookup yields CDR1 SNHLY and CDR2 FYNNEI. The CDR3 extends over 13 residues, inclusive of both ends. The CDR3 here is CASSVGTGTEQCF.

A word on this clonotype: One junction end does not reproduce the germline sequence, and a read error may be involved. The chain employs TRBV7-7 and TRBJ2-2, with D uncertain. The CDR3 length is 14 residues. Per germline, CDR1 SSHAT and CDR2 FNYEAQ (reference sequence). The CDR3, as DNA: TGTGCTAGCAGCCTAACAGTGAACACCGGGGAGCTGTTTTTT. Encoded protein: CASSLTVNTGELFF.

As concerns this clonotype: Just one base apart from a much larger clone, this may be a read error. The chain has TRBV6-6 and TRBJ2-7, with 14 bases that match TRBD2. The CDR3 runs to 15 residues. Germline-derived CDR1 and CDR2 are MNHNY and SVGAGI (reference sequence). V lost 6 bases and J lost 7; bases outside the gene matches: 8. As DNA, the CDR3 is TGTGCCAGCAGGCGACTAGCGGGAGGGCCCGATGAGCAGTACTTC. Residues: CASRRLAGGPDEQYF.

This clonotype was detected many times. The chain joins TRBV29-1 to TRBJ1-2; TRBD1 might be the D (6 bases). CDR1 SQVTM and CDR2 ANQGSEA come from the germline V gene. The germline V and J ends were trimmed by 4 bases and 3 bases, with 9 bases remaining between them. The CDR3 has 12 amino acids. The CDR3 nucleotides are TGCAGCGTTGCAGGGGATTACTATGGCTACACCTTC. The encoded protein is CSVAGDYYGYTF.

A word on this clonotype: A much larger clone differs from this one at a single base, so this may be a read error. In DNA, the CDR3 is TGTGCCAGCAGCGGGACAGAGATTAACTATGGCTACACCTTC. This translates into CASSGTEINYGYTF. V usage is TRBV7-4 and J usage is TRBJ1-2; 7 bases are shared with TRBD1. Looked up from germline, CDR1 is SGHVT and CDR2 is SQSDAQ. The CDR3 contains 14 residues. After removal of 5 bases from V and 1 base from J, the junction contained 4 bases not matched to a gene. Together with reference TRBV7-4 and TRBJ1-2, the CDR3 gives the full variable domain: GAGVSQSPRYKVAKRGRDVALRCDSISGHVTLYWYRQTLGQGSEVLTYSQSDAQRDKSGRPSGRFSAERPERSVSTLKIQRTEQGDSAVYLCASSGTEINYGYTFGSGTRLTVV.

In this sample, this clonotype turned up many times. J is TRBJ1-3 and V is TRBV19; 8 bases align to TRBD1. The CDR3 covers 17 residues. Trimming at V came to 3 bases and at J to 0 bases, leaving 7 bases not matched to a gene. Per germline, CDR1 LNHDA and CDR2 SQIVND (reference sequence). The CDR3 sequence is CASSIYRTGFSGNTIYF. DNA for the CDR3: TGTGCCAGTAGTATTTACCGGACAGGGTTCTCTGGAAACACCATATATTTT.

The V gene is TRBV20-1, the J gene TRBJ2-2; TRBD2 aligns across 10 bases. Germline CDR1 DFQATT, CDR2 SNEGSKA (reference sequence). V trimming: 4 bases; J trimming: 5 bases; junction bases outside the gene matches: 10. There are 16 residues in the CDR3. The CDR3 DNA follows: TGCAGTGCTACACATCCTAGCGGGAGTGCGACCGGGGAGCTGTTTTTT. This encodes CSATHPSGSATGELFF.

This clonotype appeared many times. The chain's CDR3 is CAISGQGTTEAFF. The CDR3 DNA follows: TGTGCCATCAGTGGACAGGGTACCACTGAAGCTTTCTTT. V and J are TRBV10-3 and TRBJ1-1; 7 bases line up with TRBD1. The V segment lost 4 bases and the J segment 4 bases; nucleotides outside the gene matches: 3. In germline, CDR1 is ENHRY, CDR2 SYGVKD. This CDR3 is built from 13 residues.

This clonotype was detected ten times or more. This may be a read error: a much more frequent sequence differs by one nucleotide. This chain uses TRBV5-6 with TRBJ1-2; D may be TRBD1 (6 bases). Germline loops: CDR1 SGHDT, CDR2 YYEEEE. The germline V and J ends were trimmed by 4 bases and 3 bases, with 10 bases remaining between them. There are 13 residues in the CDR3. In nucleotides, the CDR3 is TGTGCCAGCAGCCCCGACAGGTACTATGGCTACACCTTC. This encodes CASSPDRYYGYTF.

The rearrangement joins TRBV7-2 to TRBJ2-7; a weak D match, TRBD2 (5 bases). Trimming shortened V by 0 bases and J by 7 bases, and 13 bases separated the two germline ends. CDR1 and CDR2 (germline): SGHTA, FQGNSA. CDR3 length: 14 residues. Here the CDR3 reads CASSLALRVDEQYF. Here the CDR3 DNA reads TGTGCCAGCAGCTTAGCTTTGCGGGTGGATGAGCAGTACTTC.

This clonotype was recorded a few times. The rearrangement uses TRBV30 and TRBJ1-2, with a tentative D call TRBD1 (6 bases). CDR1 is GTSNPN and CDR2 is SVGIG in the germline V gene (reference sequence). V gave up 0 bases and J gave up 6 bases, with 11 bases separating them. The CDR3 covers 13 residues. Here the CDR3 reads CAWSVVGGDGYTF. The CDR3 coding sequence is TGTGCCTGGAGTGTAGTAGGGGGAGATGGCTACACCTTC.

CDR3 amino acids: CASNKAGFFGANVLTF. The CDR3 nucleotides are TGTGCCAGCAACAAGGCAGGGTTCTTTGGGGCCAACGTCCTGACTTTC. This rearrangement joins TRBV7-2 to TRBJ2-6; maybe TRBD1 (5 bases). The V end lost 7 bases, the J end lost 3 bases, and 16 bases lay between the germline ends. The CDR3 contains 16 residues. Germline V gene lookup returns CDR1 SGHTA and CDR2 FQGNSA. The full variable domain, with the rest looked up from reference TRBV7-2 and TRBJ2-6, is GAGVSQSPSNKVTEKGKDVELRCDPISGHTALYWYRQSLGQGLEFLIYFQGNSAPDKSGLPSDRFSAERTGGSVSTLTIQRTQQEDSAVYLCASNKAGFFGANVLTFGAGSRLTVL.

The gene calls are TRBV2 and TRBJ1-2; D may be TRBD1 (5 bases). The CDR3 is 15 amino acids. Germline values: CDR1 SNHLY, CDR2 FYNNEI. The germline V and J ends were trimmed by 4 bases and 0 bases, with 12 bases remaining between them. The CDR3 sequence is CASSGYGGANYGYTF. The DNA of the CDR3 is TGTGCCAGCAGTGGTTACGGGGGGGCTAACTATGGCTACACCTTC.

Many counts were recorded for this clonotype. The V call is TRBV20-1, the J call TRBJ2-7; 7 positions agree with TRBD2. This CDR3 has 13 amino acids. CDR1 is DFQATT, CDR2 SNEGSKA, per germline (reference sequence). J lost 0 bases, V lost 6 bases, and 5 bases had no gene match. CDR3 bases: TGCAGTGCGCGGGGGACGAACTCCTACGAGCAGTACTTC. It is translated as CSARGTNSYEQYF.

Regarding this clonotype: A single base separates this from a much larger clone, so it may be a read error. This chain uses TRBV12-3 or TRBV12-4 with TRBJ2-7, with D unresolved. The CDR3 consists of 13 residues. V lost 5 bases and J 3 bases, leaving 11 bases between the germline ends. Here the CDR3 reads CASSMSTYYEQYF. CDR3 bases: TGTGCCAGCAGTATGAGCACCTACTACGAGCAGTACTTC.

In its sample, this clonotype was seen many times. This rearrangement joins TRBV20-1 to TRBJ1-5, with 12 bases that match TRBD1. The germline CDR1 and CDR2 sequences are DFQATT and SNEGSKA (reference sequence). After removal of 0 bases from V and 6 bases from J, the junction contained 6 bases not matched to a gene. The CDR3 totals 16 residues. The CDR3 sequence is CSARDGGQGAGQPQHF. In DNA, the CDR3 is TGCAGTGCTAGAGATGGGGGACAGGGGGCCGGTCAGCCCCAGCATTTT.

Regarding this clonotype: This could be a read error, since a much larger clone is one nucleotide away. The chain links TRBV6-1 to TRBJ1-2; possibly TRBD1 for D (5 bases). The CDR3 is 14 amino acids. The V gene's germline CDR1 is MNHNS and CDR2 SASEGT. Trimming took off 8 bases at V and 7 bases at J, with 20 bases between the two ends. CDR3 coding DNA: TGTGCCAGCGGTTTGGGGCTACCTCCCGGTGGCTACACCTTC. Amino acids: CASGLGLPPGGYTF.

This clonotype appeared once. It may be a read error: a sequence one base away is much more abundant. The V and J genes are TRBV20-1 and TRBJ2-7; D unresolved. The CDR3 consists of 13 residues. In germline, CDR1 is DFQATT, CDR2 SNEGSKA (reference sequence). CDR3 nucleotides: TGCAGTGCTAGCAAGTCTCTTGCTACGACGCAGTGCTTC. It encodes CSASKSLATTQCF.

The gene calls are TRBV29-1 and TRBJ1-1, with D unresolved. The V end was cut by 5 bases, the J end by 6 bases, with 13 bases between. The CDR3 is 12 residues long. CDR1 is SQVTM and CDR2 is ANQGSEA in the germline V gene. The CDR3 region has the DNA TGCAGCGTTTATGGCGTGAGCCCTGAAGCTTTCTTT. This gives the protein CSVYGVSPEAFF. The variable domain in full, completed from reference TRBV29-1 and TRBJ1-1, reads SAVISQKPSRDICQRGTSLTIQCQVDSQVTMMFWYRQQPGQSLTLIATANQGSEATYESGFVIDKFPISRPNLTFSTLTVSNMSPEDSSIYLCSVYGVSPEAFFGQGTRLTVV.

V is TRBV6-4 and J is TRBJ2-2; no reliable D call. In germline, CDR1 is MRHNA, CDR2 SNTAGT. CDR3 length equals 15 residues. V lost 4 bases and J lost 6, with 15 bases in between. The CDR3 region has the DNA TGTGCCAGCAGTGCTACCAGACTGGCAGCCGGGGAGCTGTTTTTT. Its translation: CASSATRLAAGELFF.